This record concerns one T cell receptor (beta chain) sequence. Two negative PCRs, clearance, or symptom resolution were required of recovered Cohort 3 donors. The source of the sample is a study of blood T cell repertoires in COVID-19. V gave up 10 bases and J gave up 4 bases, with 13 bases separating them. In germline, CDR1 is MNHEY, CDR2 SVGAGI. The CDR3 covers 12 residues. As processed by the authors: Nucleated cell counts were estimated from reference gene primer amplification. Clones were sequenced by immunoSEQ multiplex PCR, and TCRdb holds only the in-frame ones, with some missing. The V and J calls and clone size were taken over from that table, and D and trimming were inferred from the DNA. The table lists 370,000 or so clones, about 87% of them singletons, with 1.3% in the top ten.

This sequence joins TRBV6-5 and TRBJ1-1; perhaps TRBD1 as D (5 bases). Sequenced material: PBMCs or T cells enriched from blood (not recorded which). This receptor was identified in a man younger than 45 who had recovered from COVID-19. Written as DNA, the CDR3 is TGTGCCACTTTGGGGGGTGCCACTGAAGCTTTCTTT. Protein: CATLGGATEAFF.